Listed below are T cell receptor beta chains from one sample, sequenced in a study of T cell responses to AZD1222 COVID-19 vaccine. Data came from immunoSEQ multiplex PCR; TCRdb stores just in-frame clones and leaves some out. The data contain roughly 180,000 clones, 80% to 90% of them singletons. The sample was peripheral blood, taken on day 0 of AZD1222 vaccination. The receptors were gathered from an adult in good health. CDR3s include the opening cysteine and the closing phenylalanine or tryptophan. The D gene is left open where the match is weak. The size field is filled for only some rows; it gives once, few, many or a size class.

-	TRBV11-3	-	TRBJ2-1	TGTGCCAGCAGCCCTCATTTGGGCCATGAGCAGTTCTTC	CASSPHLGHEQFF
-	TRBV3-1/TRBV3-2	-	TRBJ1-1	TGTGCCAGCAGCCAATGGGGACGGAGGGGTCCCACTGAAGCTTTCTTT	CASSQWGRRGPTEAFF
-	TRBV29-1	TRBD1	TRBJ1-1	TGCAGCGTTGGCAGGGGGAACCAGTGGAACACTGAAGCTTTCTTT	CSVGRGNQWNTEAFF
-	TRBV21-1	-	TRBJ1-5	TGTGCCAGCAGCACGACAGGGGGCGCCGGAAACAATCAGCCCCAGCATTTT	CASSTTGGAGNNQPQHF
-	TRBV2	TRBD1	TRBJ1-5	TGTGCCACCGGGACAGAACCTAATCAGCCCCAGCATTTT	CATGTEPNQPQHF
-	TRBV6-5	TRBD1	TRBJ1-4	TGTGCCAGCGGGCGACAGGGGGCGAATGAAAAACTGTTTTTT	CASGRQGANEKLFF
once	TRBV27	-	TRBJ1-5	TGTGCCAGCACCTTGAGTTATTATAGCAATCAGCCCCAGCATTTT	CASTLSYYSNQPQHF
-	TRBV29-1	-	TRBJ1-5	TGCAGCGCCACCGGGGGCGGTGATCAGCCCCAGCATTTT	CSATGGGDQPQHF
-	TRBV5-4	-	TRBJ1-1	TGTGCCAGCAGCTTGTGGGATTCGGAAGCTTTCTTT	CASSLWDSEAFF
-	TRBV7-2	-	TRBJ2-3	TGTGCCAGCATCAATACTCGGACCAGAGATACGCAGTATTTT	CASINTRTRDTQYF
-	TRBV6-5	TRBD2	TRBJ2-5	TGTGCCAGCAGTTACTCCGAGACTAGCGGGAAAGAGACCCAGTACTTC	CASSYSETSGKETQYF
-	TRBV19	-	TRBJ2-1	TGTGCCAGTAGTATAAAGTTGGTGAGCTCCTACAATGAGCAGTTCTTC	CASSIKLVSSYNEQFF
-	TRBV7-3	TRBD1	TRBJ2-3	TGTGCCAGCAGCTCAGGGGGTTGGACAGATACGCAGTATTTT	CASSSGGWTDTQYF
-	TRBV5-1	-	TRBJ2-1	TGCGCCAGCAGCCTTGGTATAAACTCCTACAATGAGCAGTTCTTC	CASSLGINSYNEQFF
-	TRBV5-1	-	TRBJ2-1	TGCGCCAGCAGCTTGGTCTCAGGGGAGCACAATGAGCAGTTCTTC	CASSLVSGEHNEQFF
-	TRBV7-8	-	TRBJ2-5	TGTGCCAGCAGCTTACCGGGGCAAGAGACCCAGTACTTC	CASSLPGQETQYF
few	TRBV5-1	-	TRBJ1-4	TGCGCCAGCACCTCCACAGGCGCACCAAATGAAAAACTGTTTTTT	CASTSTGAPNEKLFF
few	TRBV7-9	-	TRBJ1-6	TGTGCCAGCAGCTTTGGTTTCGGGGAACAAAGCAATTCACCCCTCCACTTT	CASSFGFGEQSNSPLHF
once	TRBV9	TRBD1	TRBJ1-6	TGTGCCAGCAGCATCCAAGGACAGGGGGCGAGTTCCCTCCACTTT	CASSIQGQGASSLHF
-	TRBV2	TRBD1	TRBJ1-1	TGTGCCAGCGGACAGGGGAACACTGAAGCTTTCTTT	CASGQGNTEAFF
once	TRBV5-1	-	TRBJ1-1	TGCGCCAGCTCGCTTGGGGATATGAACACTGAAGCTTTCTTT	CASSLGDMNTEAFF
-	TRBV4-1	-	TRBJ2-5	TGCGCCAGCAGCCAAGATTCGACCGGGACCATGGGAGAGACCCAGTACTTC	CASSQDSTGTMGETQYF
-	TRBV19	TRBD1	TRBJ1-5	TGTGCCAGTAAGGGGACAGCGAGTTATAGCAATCAGCCCCAGCATTTT	CASKGTASYSNQPQHF
-	TRBV10-3	-	TRBJ2-7	TGTGCCATCAGTGAGTCGGGGCAGGGCTACGAGCAGTACTTC	CAISESGQGYEQYF
-	TRBV2	-	TRBJ1-6	TGTGCCAGCAGTGCGAGGGGACTGAGGTCACCCCTCCACTTT	CASSARGLRSPLHF
few	TRBV2	-	TRBJ1-2	TGTGCCAGCAGTGAAGCTTTGGTCAGTTCGGGCTACACCTTC	CASSEALVSSGYTF
-	TRBV5-6	-	TRBJ1-2	TGTGCCAGCAGCCCCCCGGCTGGGATTGGCTACACCTTC	CASSPPAGIGYTF
-	TRBV5-5	-	TRBJ1-5	TGTGCCAGCAGCTTTACGGATAGCAATCAGCCCCAGCATTTT	CASSFTDSNQPQHF